Below, one TCR beta chain is given with its context. Study processing details: Estimation of nucleated cell counts relied on the amplification of reference gene primers. The repertoire was sequenced with immunoSEQ multiplex PCR; TCRdb's copy has only in-frame clones and lacks some. V, J and clone size derive from that table, while D and trimming were established from the DNA sequence. The profile covers about 120,000 clones, with roughly 79% appearing a single time and more than 9% taken by the ten largest. The CDR3 runs to 16 residues. Germline CDR1 KGHSH, CDR2 LQKENI. With V trimmed by 3 bases and J by 6 bases, 11 bases remained unmatched. The data were obtained in a study of blood T cell repertoires in COVID-19. Overall study: Specimens from acute and convalescent COVID-19 originated in the United States, Italy and Spain. T cells, B-cell-depleted T cells, or PBMCs supplied cDNA or gDNA.

The sequence was obtained from a human donor in a cohort sampled during active COVID-19. The material sequenced was peripheral blood. The genes are TRBV18 and TRBJ1-5, with 7 bases lining up with TRBD1. The CDR3 nucleotides are TGTGCCAGCTCACCCGACGGGGCAGGGGGTACTCAGCCCCAGCATTTT. Amino acids: CASSPDGAGGTQPQHF. The full variable domain, rest sourced from reference TRBV18 and TRBJ1-5, is NAGVMQNPRHLVRRRGQEARLRCSPMKGHSHVYWYRQLPEEGLKFMVYLQKENIIDESGMPKERFSAEFPKEGPSILRIQQVVRGDSAAYFCASSPDGAGGTQPQHFGDGTRLSIL.